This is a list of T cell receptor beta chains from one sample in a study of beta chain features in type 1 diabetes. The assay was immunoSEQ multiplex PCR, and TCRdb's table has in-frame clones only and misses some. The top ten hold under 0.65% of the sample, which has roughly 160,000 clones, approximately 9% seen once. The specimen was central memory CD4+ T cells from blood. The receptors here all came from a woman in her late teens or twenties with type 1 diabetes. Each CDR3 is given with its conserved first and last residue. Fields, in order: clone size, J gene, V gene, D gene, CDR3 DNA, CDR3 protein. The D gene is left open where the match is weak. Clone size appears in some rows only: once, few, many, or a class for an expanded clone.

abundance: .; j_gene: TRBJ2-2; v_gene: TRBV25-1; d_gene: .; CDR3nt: TGTGCCAGCAGTGAATATACAGACACCGGGGAGCTGTTTTTT; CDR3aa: CASSEYTDTGELFF
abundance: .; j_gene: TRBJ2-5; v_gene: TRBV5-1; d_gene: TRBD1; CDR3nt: TGCGCCAGCAGCTTATTGACAGGGCAAGAGACCCAGTACTTC; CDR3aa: CASSLLTGQETQYF
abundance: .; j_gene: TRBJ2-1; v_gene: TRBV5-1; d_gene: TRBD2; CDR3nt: TGCGCCAGCAGCTTGATGGGCGGGGGGGCCGGCAATGAGCAGTTCTTC; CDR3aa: CASSLMGGGAGNEQFF
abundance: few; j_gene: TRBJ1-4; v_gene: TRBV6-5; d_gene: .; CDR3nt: TGTGCCAGCAGTTATCGCGGACAGTCCCAGAGGAGCAGACTGTTTTTT; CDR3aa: CASSYRGQSQRSRLFF
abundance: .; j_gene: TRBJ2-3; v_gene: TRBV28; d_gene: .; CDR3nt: TGTGCCAGCAGCCTCCTAGACGTAAGCACAGATACGCAGTATTTT; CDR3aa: CASSLLDVSTDTQYF
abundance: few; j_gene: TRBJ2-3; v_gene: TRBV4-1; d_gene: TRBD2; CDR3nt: TGCGCCAGCAGCCCACTAGCGGGCAAGGGAGATACGCAGTATTTT; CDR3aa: CASSPLAGKGDTQYF
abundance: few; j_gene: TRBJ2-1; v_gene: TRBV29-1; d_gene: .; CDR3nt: TGCAGCTCATGGACCTCGGGATCGTCCAATGAGCAGTTCTTC; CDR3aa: CSSWTSGSSNEQFF
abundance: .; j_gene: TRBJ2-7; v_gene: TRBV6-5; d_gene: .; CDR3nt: TGTGCCAGCAGCGAATTAGAGGGCTACGAGCAGTACTTC; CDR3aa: CASSELEGYEQYF
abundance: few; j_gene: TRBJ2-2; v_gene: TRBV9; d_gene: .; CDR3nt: TGTGCCAGCAGCGTAGGTGGCGGGGGCGGGACCGGGGAGCTGTTTTTT; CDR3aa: CASSVGGGGGTGELFF
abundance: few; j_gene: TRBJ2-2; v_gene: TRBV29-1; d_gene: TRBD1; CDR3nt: TGCAGCGTTGAAGATGGGGACAGGGTTAGCACCGGGGAGCTGTTTTTT; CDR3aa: CSVEDGDRVSTGELFF
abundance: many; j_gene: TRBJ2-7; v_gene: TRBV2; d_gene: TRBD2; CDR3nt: TGTGCCAGCGGGACTAGCGGTCCTTACGAGCAGTACTTC; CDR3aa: CASGTSGPYEQYF
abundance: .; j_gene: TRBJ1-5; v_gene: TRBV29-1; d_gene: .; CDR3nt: TGCAGCGTTGTTTTAGATAGCAATCAGCCCCAGCATTTT; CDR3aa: CSVVLDSNQPQHF
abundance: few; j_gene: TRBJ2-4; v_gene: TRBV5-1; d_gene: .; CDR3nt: TGCGCCAGCAGCGGGGTCACAGGAAACATTCAGTACTTC; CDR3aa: CASSGVTGNIQYF
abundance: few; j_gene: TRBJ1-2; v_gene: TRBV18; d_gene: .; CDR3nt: TGTGCCAGCTCACCAGCGTCGCAGGGTCGGGACTATGGCTACACCTTC; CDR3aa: CASSPASQGRDYGYTF
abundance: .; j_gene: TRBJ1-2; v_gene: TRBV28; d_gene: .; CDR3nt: TGTGCCAGCAGTCCCCTGGGCAGGGGTGCTAACTATGGCTACACCTTC; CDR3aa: CASSPLGRGANYGYTF
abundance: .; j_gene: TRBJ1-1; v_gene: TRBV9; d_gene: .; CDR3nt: TGTGCCAGCAGCGTAGACGGGGGTGGTACTGAAGCTTTCTTT; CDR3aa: CASSVDGGGTEAFF
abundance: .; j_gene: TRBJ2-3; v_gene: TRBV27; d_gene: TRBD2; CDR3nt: TGTGCCAGCAGTTCTTCAACTAGCGGCCCCCCAGATACGCAGTATTTT; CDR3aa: CASSSSTSGPPDTQYF
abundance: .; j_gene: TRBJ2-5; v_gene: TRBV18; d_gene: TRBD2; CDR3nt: TGTGCCAGCTCACGCGGGACTAGCGGACAAGAGACCCAGTACTTC; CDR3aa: CASSRGTSGQETQYF
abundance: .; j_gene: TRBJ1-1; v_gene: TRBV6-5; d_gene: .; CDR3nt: TGTGCCAGCAGTTATTCTCGGGACACTGAAGCTTTCTTT; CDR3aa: CASSYSRDTEAFF
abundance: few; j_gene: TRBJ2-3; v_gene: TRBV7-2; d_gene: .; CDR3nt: TGTGCCAGCAGCTTAGTCCTAACCGGCACAGATACGCAGTATTTT; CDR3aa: CASSLVLTGTDTQYF
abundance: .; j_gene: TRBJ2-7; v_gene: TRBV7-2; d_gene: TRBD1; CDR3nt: TGTGCCAGCAACCCCGGGACAGGTAGTTCCTACGAGCAGTACTTC; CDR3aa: CASNPGTGSSYEQYF
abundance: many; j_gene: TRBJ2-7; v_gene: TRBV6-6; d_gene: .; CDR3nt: TGTGCCAGCAGTTCCCCGCAGTACGAGCAGTACTTC; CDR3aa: CASSSPQYEQYF
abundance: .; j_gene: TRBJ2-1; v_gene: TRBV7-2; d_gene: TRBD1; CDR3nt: TGTGCCAGCACCCGGGGGACAGGGGACAATGAGCAGTTCTTC; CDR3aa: CASTRGTGDNEQFF
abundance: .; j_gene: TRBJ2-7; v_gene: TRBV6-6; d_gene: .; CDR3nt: TGTGCCAGCACTCGGGACTCCTACGAGCAGTACTTC; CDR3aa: CASTRDSYEQYF
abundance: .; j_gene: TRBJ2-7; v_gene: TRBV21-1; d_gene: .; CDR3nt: TGTGCCAGCAGCCGGGTGTTGCAGTACTTC; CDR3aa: CASSRVLQYF
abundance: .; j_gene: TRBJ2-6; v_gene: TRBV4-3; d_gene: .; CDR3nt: TGCGCCAGCAGCCAAGCCGGGTACTCTGGGGCCAACGTCCTGACTTTC; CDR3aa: CASSQAGYSGANVLTF
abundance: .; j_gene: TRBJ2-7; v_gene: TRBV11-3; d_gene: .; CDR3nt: TGTGCCAGCAGCTTAGAGGGACGACCGGGAGTCGAGCAGTACTTC; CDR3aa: CASSLEGRPGVEQYF
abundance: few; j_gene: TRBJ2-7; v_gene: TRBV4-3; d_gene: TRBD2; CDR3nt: TGCGCCAGCAGCCCGGGGACTAGCGGGGCCCAAGTCGAGCAGTACTTC; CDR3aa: CASSPGTSGAQVEQYF
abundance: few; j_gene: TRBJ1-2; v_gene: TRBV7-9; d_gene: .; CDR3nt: TGTGCCAGCAGCTCGTCAGGGGTTAACTATGGCTACACCTTC; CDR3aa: CASSSSGVNYGYTF
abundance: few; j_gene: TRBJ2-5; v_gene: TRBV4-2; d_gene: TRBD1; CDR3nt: TGTGCCAGCAGCCGCCAGGGGGCCCAAGAGACCCAGTACTTC; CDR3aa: CASSRQGAQETQYF
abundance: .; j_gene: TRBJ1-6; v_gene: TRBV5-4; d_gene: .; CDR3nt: TGTGCCAGCAGAGACTTAAATTCACCCCTCCACTTT; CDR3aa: CASRDLNSPLHF
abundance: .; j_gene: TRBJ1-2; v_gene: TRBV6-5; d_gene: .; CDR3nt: TGTGCCAGCAGTTACCACCAGGGTTCTAACTATGGCTACACCTTC; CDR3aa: CASSYHQGSNYGYTF
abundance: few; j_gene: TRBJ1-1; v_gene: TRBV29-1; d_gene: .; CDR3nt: TGCAGCGTTGATGACAGCAATCTAGCTTTCTTT; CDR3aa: CSVDDSNLAFF
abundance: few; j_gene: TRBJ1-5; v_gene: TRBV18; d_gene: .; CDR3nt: TGTGCCAGCTCACCACAAAGGGGTAGCAATCAGCCCCAGCATTTT; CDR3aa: CASSPQRGSNQPQHF
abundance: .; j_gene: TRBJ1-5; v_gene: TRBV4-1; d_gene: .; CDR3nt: TGCGCCAGCAGCCAACCCCCGGGAGACAATCAGCCCCAGCATTTT; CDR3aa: CASSQPPGDNQPQHF
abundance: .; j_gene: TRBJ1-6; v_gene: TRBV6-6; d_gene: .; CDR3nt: TGTGCCAGCAGTTACTCCGGTGAGATCACCCTCCACTTT; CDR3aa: CASSYSGEITLHF
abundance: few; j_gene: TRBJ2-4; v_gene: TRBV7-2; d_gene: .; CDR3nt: TGTGCCAGCAGCTTATCGGGAGCCAAAAACATTCAGTACTTC; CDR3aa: CASSLSGAKNIQYF
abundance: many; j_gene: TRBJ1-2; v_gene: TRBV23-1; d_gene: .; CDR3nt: TGCGCCAGCAGTCCCCCCGTTTGTTTCTATGGCTACACCTTC; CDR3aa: CASSPPVCFYGYTF
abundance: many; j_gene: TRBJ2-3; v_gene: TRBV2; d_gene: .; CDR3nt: TGTGCCAGCAGGAGGAGGGTGGTAGCAGATACGCAGTATTTT; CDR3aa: CASRRRVVADTQYF
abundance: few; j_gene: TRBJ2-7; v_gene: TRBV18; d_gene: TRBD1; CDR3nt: TGTGCCAGCTCACCGGGACAGGCTTCCTACGAGCAGTACTTC; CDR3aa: CASSPGQASYEQYF
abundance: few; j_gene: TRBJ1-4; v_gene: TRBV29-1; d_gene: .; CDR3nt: TGCAGCGGGACCGGAGGAGAAAAACTGTTTTTT; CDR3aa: CSGTGGEKLFF